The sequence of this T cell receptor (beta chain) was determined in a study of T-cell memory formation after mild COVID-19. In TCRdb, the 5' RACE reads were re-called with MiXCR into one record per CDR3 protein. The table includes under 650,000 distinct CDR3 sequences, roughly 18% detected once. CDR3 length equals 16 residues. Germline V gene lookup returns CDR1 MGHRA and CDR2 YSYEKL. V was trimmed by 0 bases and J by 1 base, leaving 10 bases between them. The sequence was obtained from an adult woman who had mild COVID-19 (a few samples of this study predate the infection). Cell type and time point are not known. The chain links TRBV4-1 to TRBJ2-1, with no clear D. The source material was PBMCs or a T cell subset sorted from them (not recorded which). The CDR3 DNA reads TGCGCCAGCAGCCAAGATTCCAGTCAATCCTACAATGAGCAGTTCTTC. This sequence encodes CASSQDSSQSYNEQFF.